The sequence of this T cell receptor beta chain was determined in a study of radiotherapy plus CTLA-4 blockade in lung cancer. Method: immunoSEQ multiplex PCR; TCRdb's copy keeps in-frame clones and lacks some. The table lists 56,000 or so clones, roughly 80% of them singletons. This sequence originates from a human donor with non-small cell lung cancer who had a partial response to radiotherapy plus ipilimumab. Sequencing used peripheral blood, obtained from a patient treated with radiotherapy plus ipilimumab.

This CDR3 is CASRGGANRGEAFF. Here the CDR3 DNA reads TGTGCCAGCAGAGGGGGGGCAAACAGGGGGGAAGCTTTCTTT. This chain connects TRBV27 to TRBJ1-1, with TRBD1 matching over 8 bases. The ends lost 6 bases at V and 8 bases at J; junction bases unmatched: 11. The CDR3 totals 14 residues. Germline loops: CDR1 MNHEY, CDR2 SMNVEV (reference sequence).